These 15 T cell receptor beta chains were all obtained from the same sample, sequenced in a study of control samples from healthy donors and cancer patients. Assay: immunoSEQ multiplex PCR; the TCRdb copy retains only in-frame clones and omits some. The table lists around 180,000 clones, approximately 92% of them singletons. Sequenced: blood. The receptors originated from a woman aged 40 to 55 in good health.

This clone has just a few counts. V and J are TRBV27 and TRBJ1-6; D unclear. The CDR3 spans 15 residues. V was pared by 4 bases and J by 0 bases, with 7 bases between. Germline lookup yields CDR1 MNHEY and CDR2 SMNVEV (reference sequence). CDR3 DNA sequence: TGTGCCAGCAGTTACGTTTTCTCCTATAATTCACCCCTCCACTTT. Translating gives CASSYVFSYNSPLHF.

The chain couples TRBV4-1 to TRBJ1-2, with no clear D. CDR1 is MGHRA and CDR2 is YSYEKL in the germline V gene. V dropped 0 bases and J dropped 5 bases, with 7 bases sitting between them. The CDR3 runs to 13 residues. The CDR3, as DNA: TGCGCCAGCAGCCAAGAAAGGGAGTATGGCTACACCTTC. This translates into CASSQEREYGYTF.

This chain connects TRBV6-6 to TRBJ2-1; D may be TRBD2 (7 bases). V was shortened by 5 bases and J by 8 bases, with 16 bases between the two germline ends. From germline, CDR1 is MNHNY and CDR2 SVGAGI (reference sequence). The CDR3 contains 14 residues. CDR3 coding DNA: TGTGCCAGCAGTACGGGGGGCGACAGTCATGAGCAGTTCTTC. Protein: CASSTGGDSHEQFF.

The chain employs TRBV7-9 and TRBJ2-7; D is possibly TRBD1 or TRBD2 (5 bases each). The CDR3 consists of 17 residues. The germline CDR1 and CDR2 sequences are SEHNR and FQNEAQ (reference sequence). Trimming pared 5 bases from V and 4 bases from J, leaving 24 bases between. The CDR3 sequence: CASSVLVIGTTSYEQYF. DNA of the CDR3: TGTGCCAGCAGCGTTTTGGTGATTGGGACCACCTCGTACGAGCAGTACTTC.

V and J are TRBV5-1 and TRBJ1-1, with D unresolved. Trimming took 6 bases from V and 1 from J, leaving 10 bases between them. Germline V gives CDR1 SGHRS, CDR2 YFSETQ. CDR3 size: 13 residues. The CDR3 sequence: CASTRTGNTEAFF. The CDR3 nucleotides are TGCGCCAGCACCCGGACGGGGAACACTGAAGCTTTCTTT.

The rearrangement joins TRBV29-1 to TRBJ1-5; no clear D gene. The CDR3 is made up of 13 amino acids. Germline values: CDR1 SQVTM, CDR2 ANQGSEA. V was shortened by 5 bases and J by 7 bases, with 15 bases between the two germline ends. The chain's CDR3 is CSVQAEGEQPQHF. For the CDR3, the DNA is TGCAGCGTTCAGGCAGAGGGAGAGCAGCCCCAGCATTTT.

The chain couples TRBV14 to TRBJ1-6; D gene unclear. The V and J ends lost 4 bases and 5 bases respectively, with 12 bases between them. Germline lookup yields CDR1 SGHDN and CDR2 FVKESK. The CDR3 spans 15 residues. The CDR3 reads CASSLAPGNNSPLHF. CDR3 DNA: TGTGCCAGCAGCCTTGCCCCGGGAAATAATTCACCCCTCCACTTT.

The chain links TRBV2 to TRBJ1-2; D unclear. Germline CDR1 reads SNHLY; CDR2 reads FYNNEI. The CDR3 sequence is 15 residues long. Trimming pared 1 base from V and 0 bases from J, leaving 9 bases between. CDR3 protein: CASSEGSAANYGYTF. Here the CDR3 DNA reads TGTGCCAGCAGTGAAGGCAGCGCTGCTAACTATGGCTACACCTTC.

The chain combines TRBV18 with TRBJ1-3; tentative D call: TRBD1 (5 bases). CDR3 length: 17 amino acids. V lost 3 bases, J lost 0 bases, and 15 bases lay in between. From germline, CDR1 is KGHSH and CDR2 LQKENI. The CDR3 nucleotides are TGTGCCAGCTCACCTCGAGCGGGGGGTCGCTCTGGAAACACCATATATTTT. As protein: CASSPRAGGRSGNTIYF.

The rearrangement joins TRBV7-9 to TRBJ2-6; 7 bases map to TRBD1. The germline V gene encodes CDR1 SEHNR and CDR2 FQNEAQ (reference sequence). V trimming: 6 bases; J trimming: 0 bases; junction bases outside the gene matches: 11. This CDR3 contains 18 residues. The DNA for the CDR3 is TGTGCCAGCAGGCAAAACAGGGGACCCCACTCTGGGGCCAACGTCCTGACTTTC. The encoded protein is CASRQNRGPHSGANVLTF.

The chain combines TRBV11-2 with TRBJ1-4; a possible D gene is TRBD1 (6 bases). Trimming pared 1 base from V and 7 bases from J, leaving 10 bases between. Germline V gives CDR1 SGHAT, CDR2 FQNNGV. The CDR3 has 14 amino acids. The CDR3, as DNA: TGTGCCAGCAGCTTAGTGGGGGGCCGTGAAAAACTGTTTTTT. Translating it yields CASSLVGGREKLFF. The full variable domain, completed using reference TRBV11-2 and TRBJ1-4, is EAGVAQSPRYKIIEKRQSVAFWCNPISGHATLYWYQQILGQGPKLLIQFQNNGVVDDSQLPKDRFSAERLKGVDSTLKIQPAKLEDSAVYLCASSLVGGREKLFFGSGTQLSVL.

The CDR3, as DNA: TGTGCCAGCATGGACCAGCGGGCGAACACTGAAGCTTTCTTT. Its protein product is CASMDQRANTEAFF. The chain uses TRBV6-5 and TRBJ1-1; D remains unclear. The CDR3 totals 14 residues. From germline, CDR1 is MNHEY and CDR2 SVGAGI. V dropped 7 bases and J dropped 1 base, with 13 bases sitting between them.

V gene TRBV10-3 combines with J gene TRBJ1-3; no definite D call. Germline V gives CDR1 ENHRY, CDR2 SYGVKD. This CDR3 comprises 17 residues. V lost 1 base and J 0 bases, leaving 13 bases between the germline ends. CDR3 amino acids: CAISEFVITDSGNTIYF. The DNA of the CDR3 is TGTGCCATCAGTGAGTTCGTCATAACTGACTCTGGAAACACCATATATTTT.

The rearrangement joins TRBV6-5 to TRBJ1-2; the D gene is possibly TRBD1 (5 bases). The germline V and J ends were trimmed by 4 bases and 6 bases, with 15 bases remaining between them. The V gene's germline CDR1 is MNHEY and CDR2 SVGAGI. This CDR3 is 14 amino acids long. For the CDR3, the DNA is TGTGCCAGCAGTTGGATGCAGGGACTTGATGGCTACACCTTC. Its translation is CASSWMQGLDGYTF.

On this clone: Other DNA sequences of this sample code for an identical CDR3. The chain employs TRBV10-1 and TRBJ2-7; no clear D gene. Trimming left V 3 bases short and J 4 bases short, with 4 bases between. Germline V CDR1 and CDR2: WNHNN, SYGVQD (reference sequence). The CDR3 runs to 11 residues. Written as DNA, the CDR3 is TGCGCCAGCAGTGAAGGTTACGAGCAGTACTTC. It translates to CASSEGYEQYF.